Below, 25 T cell receptor beta chains from the same sample are listed, as sequenced in a study of cytomegalovirus exposure and HLA in healthy donors. PCR was performed using 60 Vbeta and 13 Jbeta primers. Sequencing was performed with immunoSEQ multiplex PCR; in TCRdb, only in-frame clones are kept and a portion is missing. Of 170,000 or so clones in the sample, under 80% were seen once. The material sequenced was PBMCs. These receptors were collected from a woman between 50 and 59 years old in good health and CMV-seropositive.

The rearrangement joins TRBV9 to TRBJ1-2, with D possibly matching TRBD1 (5 bases). The CDR3 extends over 13 amino acids. The V and J ends lost 3 bases and 4 bases respectively, with 10 bases between them. Per the germline V gene, CDR1 is SGDLS and CDR2 is YYNGEE. Here the CDR3 DNA reads TGTGCCAGCAGCGGTGGACAAGGCTATGGCTACACCTTC. It is translated as CASSGGQGYGYTF. Full variable domain (remainder filled in from reference TRBV9 and TRBJ1-2): DSGVTQTPKHLITATGQRVTLRCSPRSGDLSVYWYQQSLDQGLQFLIQYYNGEERAKGNILERFSAQQFPDLHSELNLSSLELGDSALYFCASSGGQGYGYTFGSGTRLTVV.

The V and J genes are TRBV14 and TRBJ2-3; 9 nucleotides align to TRBD1. This CDR3 has 15 amino acids. Looked up from germline, CDR1 is SGHDN and CDR2 is FVKESK. With 0 bases clipped from V and 8 bases from J, the junction kept 6 bases outside the gene matches. CDR3 in DNA: TGTGCCAGCAGCCAAGATAGGACAGGGGAAGGTACGCAGTATTTT. Translated, it gives CASSQDRTGEGTQYF.

The chain carries TRBV6-1 and TRBJ1-1; D remains ambiguous. Trimming shortened V by 4 bases and J by 0 bases, and 6 bases separated the two germline ends. The CDR3 has 13 amino acids. CDR1 MNHNS and CDR2 SASEGT come from the germline V gene. The CDR3 region has the DNA TGTGCCAGCAGTGCAGGCATGAACACTGAAGCTTTCTTT. This encodes CASSAGMNTEAFF.

A few counts support this clone. The chain carries TRBV30 and TRBJ1-1; D gene uncertain. Germline CDR1 reads GTSNPN; CDR2 reads SVGIG (reference sequence). The CDR3 covers 11 residues. Trimming stripped 5 bases from V and 10 bases from J, with 14 bases between. The CDR3 protein is CAWQPGIGAFF. The CDR3 DNA is TGTGCCTGGCAACCGGGAATAGGAGCTTTCTTT.

The chain links TRBV18 to TRBJ1-6; D not certain. V was shortened by 6 bases and J by 5 bases, with 11 bases between the two germline ends. The CDR3 sequence is 14 residues long. The V gene's germline CDR1 is KGHSH and CDR2 LQKENI. CDR3 sequence (DNA): TGTGCCAGCTCGCCTGGCGGGAATAATTCACCCCTCCACTTT. Translating it yields CASSPGGNNSPLHF.

V and J are TRBV29-1 and TRBJ2-7; 9 positions agree with TRBD1. The length of the CDR3 is 14 residues. Germline assignment: CDR1 SQVTM and CDR2 ANQGSEA. With V trimmed by 4 bases and J by 4 bases, 8 bases remained unmatched. The CDR3 is CSVVEGQGRYEQYF. DNA for the CDR3: TGCAGCGTTGTTGAGGGACAGGGACGTTACGAGCAGTACTTC.

The gene calls are TRBV10-1 and TRBJ2-7, with D maybe TRBD2 (7 bases). V lost 5 bases and J lost 2, with 10 bases in between. Germline CDR1 reads WNHNN; CDR2 reads SYGVQD (reference sequence). The length of the CDR3 is 13 residues. The CDR3 DNA reads as TGCGCCAGCAGTCGGGGGGACACCTACGAGCAGTACTTC. Residues: CASSRGDTYEQYF.

Regarding this clone: One end of the junction does not line up with germline, which may come from a read error. The genes are TRBV7-9 and TRBJ1-1; D may be TRBD1 (6 bases). Germline loops: CDR1 SEHNR, CDR2 FQNEAQ (reference sequence). The CDR3 has 14 amino acids. The CDR3 nucleotides are TGTTCCAGCAGCCGGGGAGGGGGGGGCACTGAAGCTTTCTTT. Encoded protein: CSSSRGGGGTEAFF.

Only one count was recorded for this clone. The rearrangement links TRBV5-8 to TRBJ2-2; 8 positions agree with TRBD1. Germline V gene data show CDR1 as SGHTS and CDR2 as YDEGEE. Germline trimming cut 1 base from V and 7 bases from J; bases unmatched to any gene: 9. CDR3 length: 16 residues. The DNA of the CDR3 is TGTGCCAGCAGCTTGTCCGTCGGGACAGGAAGCGGGGAGCTGTTTTTT. It translates to CASSLSVGTGSGELFF.

The rearrangement joins TRBV6-4 to TRBJ2-3; 10 nucleotides match TRBD2. CDR1 is MRHNA, CDR2 SNTAGT, per germline. Unmatched junction bases numbered 3, after V lost 0 bases and J lost 3 bases. The CDR3 is 16 residues long. The chain's CDR3 is CASSDSIAGGTDTQYF. For the CDR3, the DNA is TGTGCCAGCAGTGACTCAATAGCGGGGGGAACAGATACGCAGTATTTT.

The chain links TRBV2 to TRBJ1-5; 9 nucleotides align to TRBD1. The CDR3 is made up of 15 amino acids. V trimming: 6 bases; J trimming: 7 bases; junction bases outside the gene matches: 10. The germline V gene has CDR1 SNHLY and CDR2 FYNNEI. For the CDR3, the DNA is TGTGCCAGCAGATCCGACAGGGGGTATCAACAGCCCCAGCATTTT. Its protein is CASRSDRGYQQPQHF.

For this clone: The sample contains more than one DNA sequence encoding this CDR3. This chain joins TRBV18 and TRBJ1-2; D perhaps matches TRBD1 (6 bases). In germline, CDR1 is KGHSH, CDR2 LQKENI. This CDR3 is 13 amino acids long. Trimming cost V 6 bases and J 3 bases, with 11 bases left between them. CDR3 in DNA: TGTGCCAGCTCCCCGGACAGTGACTATGGCTACACCTTC. Encoded protein: CASSPDSDYGYTF.

CDR3 in amino acids: CASSLGQGSSPLHF. CDR3 sequence (DNA): TGTGCCAGCAGCTTAGGCCAGGGAAGTTCACCCCTCCACTTT. The chain employs TRBV7-2 and TRBJ1-6; weak D call: TRBD1 (5 bases). CDR1 is SGHTA, CDR2 FQGNSA, per germline. The CDR3 runs to 14 residues. With 1 base removed from V and 9 bases from J, the gap between germline ends came to 10 bases.

This clone was recorded a few times. A read error may produce the germline difference seen at one junction end. The chain has TRBV2 and TRBJ1-1; D unclear. CDR3 length: 13 residues. Germline lookup yields CDR1 SNHLY and CDR2 FYNNEI. Here the CDR3 reads CASSGETNAEAFF. CDR3 sequence (DNA): TGTGCCAGCAGTGGGGAGACGAACGCTGAAGCTTTCTTT.

The chain joins TRBV19 to TRBJ2-7; 8 bases map to TRBD1. V was pared by 2 bases and J by 1 base, with 1 base of the junction left unmatched. Germline V CDR1 and CDR2: LNHDA, SQIVND (reference sequence). The CDR3 totals 14 residues. This chain's CDR3 is CASSIRTGSYEQYF. As DNA, the CDR3 is TGTGCCAGTAGTATACGGACAGGGTCCTACGAGCAGTACTTC. The complete variable domain, with remaining parts taken from reference TRBV19 and TRBJ2-7, reads DGGITQSPKYLFRKEGQNVTLSCEQNLNHDAMYWYRQDPGQGLRLIYYSQIVNDFQKGDIAEGYSVSREKKESFPLTVTSAQKNPTAFYLCASSIRTGSYEQYFGPGTRLTVT.

The chain combines TRBV14 with TRBJ1-1, with D maybe TRBD1 (6 bases). Trimming removed 3 bases at V and 0 bases at J, with 17 bases between. This CDR3 has 17 amino acids. CDR1 is SGHDN, CDR2 FVKESK, per germline. The CDR3 nucleotides are TGTGCCAGCAGCCAGAAACCCATGGACAGATTGAACACTGAAGCTTTCTTT. Protein product: CASSQKPMDRLNTEAFF.

The chain uses TRBV4-1 and TRBJ2-1, with D perhaps matching TRBD2 (6 bases). CDR1 and CDR2 (germline): MGHRA, YSYEKL. CDR3 size: 12 residues. Trimming shortened V by 1 base and J by 13 bases, and 11 bases separated the two germline ends. The CDR3 spells CASSQVGGPQFF. CDR3 DNA: TGCGCCAGCAGCCAAGTGGGAGGACCCCAGTTCTTC.

The chain recombines TRBV12-5 with TRBJ2-1; 7 bases agree with TRBD2. CDR1 and CDR2 (germline): LGHNT, FRNRAP. The CDR3 has 15 residues. J lost 2 bases, V lost 6 bases, and 7 bases had no gene match. In DNA, the CDR3 is TGTGCTAGTGGCAGACGGGGGGAGGCCTACAATGAGCAGTTCTTC. Translating gives CASGRRGEAYNEQFF.

The chain links TRBV4-1 to TRBJ2-7; maybe TRBD1 (5 bases). The length of the CDR3 is 14 residues. CDR1 and CDR2 from the germline V gene are MGHRA and YSYEKL. The V and J ends lost 0 bases and 3 bases respectively, with 9 bases between them. CDR3 sequence: CASSQEAGFYEQYF. DNA for the CDR3: TGCGCCAGCAGCCAAGAGGCAGGGTTCTACGAGCAGTACTTC.

The V and J genes are TRBV15 and TRBJ2-1, with a possible D match to TRBD1 (6 bases). Between the trimmed V and J ends, which lost 7 bases and 9 bases, there was a span of 16 bases. This CDR3 is 13 amino acids long. Germline CDR1 and CDR2: LNHNV and YYDKDF (reference sequence). CDR3 DNA sequence: TGTGCCACCACTCCAGGGGTTAGAGGTGAGCAGTTCTTC. Translating gives CATTPGVRGEQFF.

This chain connects TRBV5-1 to TRBJ2-1, with 13 bases aligning to TRBD2. V shed 1 base, J shed 4 bases, and the junction held 5 bases outside the gene matches. CDR1 is SGHRS and CDR2 is YFSETQ in the germline V gene. This CDR3 is 17 amino acids long. The CDR3 protein is CASSLRTSGGVYNEQFF. CDR3 bases: TGCGCCAGCAGCTTGAGGACTAGCGGGGGAGTTTACAATGAGCAGTTCTTC. Looking up the rest from reference TRBV5-1 and TRBJ2-1 gives the full variable domain: KAGVTQTPRYLIKTRGQQVTLSCSPISGHRSVSWYQQTPGQGLQFLFEYFSETQRNKGNFPGRFSGRQFSNSRSEMNVSTLELGDSALYLCASSLRTSGGVYNEQFFGPGTRLTVL.

V gene TRBV13 combines with J gene TRBJ2-1; 7 nucleotides align to TRBD2. Germline assignment: CDR1 PRHDT and CDR2 FYEKMQ (reference sequence). J was trimmed by 1 base and V by 5 bases; bases with no gene match: 5. The CDR3 has 15 amino acids. CDR3 sequence (DNA): TGTGCCAGCAGCGCACCGGGACTATCCTACAATGAGCAGTTCTTC. Protein sequence: CASSAPGLSYNEQFF.

This clone was detected only a few times. This rearrangement joins TRBV27 to TRBJ1-6; tentative D call: TRBD1 (5 bases). Between the trimmed V and J ends, which lost 0 bases and 9 bases, there was a span of 12 bases. Looked up from germline, CDR1 is MNHEY and CDR2 is SMNVEV (reference sequence). This CDR3 has 15 residues. CDR3: CASSLSTGGRSPLHF. For the CDR3, the DNA is TGTGCCAGCAGTTTATCGACGGGGGGACGTTCACCCCTCCACTTT.

There are a few counts of this clone. The chain uses TRBV19 and TRBJ2-6, with no clear D. The CDR3 consists of 13 residues. V lost 6 bases to trimming and J lost 0 bases, with 3 bases between them. Germline loops: CDR1 LNHDA, CDR2 SQIVND (reference sequence). The CDR3 DNA is TGTGCCAGTAGGCGCTCTGGGGCCAACGTCCTGACTTTC. It codes for CASRRSGANVLTF.

This clone has only a few counts. V is TRBV19 and J is TRBJ2-7; 7 bases are shared with TRBD1. The junction had 5 bases not matched to a gene; V was cut back by 1 base and J by 2 bases. CDR1 is LNHDA, CDR2 SQIVND, per germline (reference sequence). The CDR3 contains 15 residues. The CDR3 bases are TGTGCCAGTAGTATAGTCGGACAGGCGGCCTACGAGCAGTACTTC. Protein: CASSIVGQAAYEQYF.